Below are 6 T cell receptor beta chains sequenced from a single sample in a study of shared clonotypes between healthy human individuals. The data were produced by immunoSEQ multiplex PCR, yet TCRdb's version contains in-frame clones alone and is incomplete. The sample contains some 2 million clones, approximately 95% of which appear only once. Cells designated naive CD8 were CD45RO-negative and were positively selected for CCR7, with terminally differentiated effector memory CD45RA+ cells excluded. The sample consisted of naive CD8+ T cells sorted from blood. These receptors all stem from a man aged 18 to 35 in good health.

With respect to this clone: This sample also contains other DNA sequences that code for the same CDR3. The chain links TRBV30 to TRBJ1-1; 9 positions agree with TRBD1. V was pared by 3 bases and J by 4 bases, with 3 bases of the junction left unmatched. The CDR3 length is 13 residues. Germline assignment: CDR1 GTSNPN and CDR2 SVGIG (reference sequence). CDR3 loop: CAWSVDRGTEAFF. In DNA, the CDR3 is TGTGCCTGGAGCGTGGACAGGGGCACTGAAGCTTTCTTT.

As concerns this clone: This sample also contains other DNA sequences that code for the same CDR3. The chain links TRBV14 to TRBJ1-2; D remains ambiguous. Germline values: CDR1 SGHDN, CDR2 FVKESK. V was cut by 1 base and J by 5 bases, with 5 bases left in between. CDR3 size: 12 residues. The CDR3 loop reads CASSQGGYGYTF. The CDR3 bases are TGTGCCAGCAGCCAAGGCGGGTATGGCTACACCTTC.

This rearrangement joins TRBV7-9 to TRBJ2-5, with 8 bases that match TRBD2. Germline trimming cut 5 bases from V and 5 bases from J; bases unmatched to any gene: 7. Germline assignment: CDR1 SEHNR and CDR2 FQNEAQ (reference sequence). This CDR3 is 14 amino acids long. CDR3 protein: CASSPTSVGETQYF. The DNA for the CDR3 is TGTGCCAGCAGCCCGACTAGCGTGGGGGAGACCCAGTACTTC. The full variable domain, in which reference TRBV7-9 and TRBJ2-5 provide the parts outside the CDR3, is DTGVSQNPRHKITKRGQNVTFRCDPISEHNRLYWYRQTLGQGPEFLTYFQNEAQLEKSRLLSDRFSAERPKGSFSTLEIQRTEQGDSAMYLCASSPTSVGETQYFGPGTRLLVL.

This chain connects TRBV4-1 to TRBJ1-5; 10 positions agree with TRBD1. Germline V gene lookup returns CDR1 MGHRA and CDR2 YSYEKL. The trim removed 4 bases at V and 4 bases at J, leaving 4 bases unmatched. This CDR3 has 15 amino acids. Here the CDR3 reads CASSLDRGENQPQHF. The CDR3 nucleotides are TGCGCCAGCAGCCTGGACAGGGGGGAGAATCAGCCCCAGCATTTT.

The chain couples TRBV5-8 to TRBJ1-6; D is uncertain. Germline V gives CDR1 SGHTS, CDR2 YDEGEE. Trimming took off 0 bases at V and 10 bases at J, with 2 bases between the two ends. The CDR3 length is 11 residues. As DNA, the CDR3 is TGTGCCAGCAGCTTGGTATCACCCCTCCACTTT. Translating it yields CASSLVSPLHF. Filled out from reference TRBV5-8 and TRBJ1-6, the complete variable domain reads EAGVTQSPTHLIKTRGQQATLRCSPISGHTSVYWYQQALGLGLQFLLWYDEGEERNRGNFPPRFSGRQFPNYSSELNVNALELEDSALYLCASSLVSPLHFGNGTRLTVT.

To note about this clone: Other nucleotide sequences in the sample specify the same CDR3. The rearrangement uses TRBV9 and TRBJ1-1, with 11 bases identical to TRBD1. V was pared by 0 bases and J by 4 bases, with 2 bases of the junction left unmatched. This CDR3 contains 15 residues. From germline, CDR1 is SGDLS and CDR2 YYNGEE. In DNA form, the CDR3 reads TGTGCCAGCAGCGTAGCCGGGACAGGGGGCACTGAAGCTTTCTTT. Translation: CASSVAGTGGTEAFF.